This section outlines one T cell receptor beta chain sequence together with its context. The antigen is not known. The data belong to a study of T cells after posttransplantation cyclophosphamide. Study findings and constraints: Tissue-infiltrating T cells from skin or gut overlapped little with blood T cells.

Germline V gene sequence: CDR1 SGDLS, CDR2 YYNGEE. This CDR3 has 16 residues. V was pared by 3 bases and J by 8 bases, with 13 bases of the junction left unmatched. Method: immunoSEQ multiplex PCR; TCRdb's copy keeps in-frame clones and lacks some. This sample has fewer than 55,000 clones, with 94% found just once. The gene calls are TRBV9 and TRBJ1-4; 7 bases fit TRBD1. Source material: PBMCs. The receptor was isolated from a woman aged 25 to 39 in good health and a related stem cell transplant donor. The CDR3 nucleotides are TGTGCCAGCAGCGCCTCCGGGACAGCCCCTATCGAAAAACTGTTTTTT. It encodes CASSASGTAPIEKLFF.